This is a list of T cell receptor beta chains from one sample in a study of cytomegalovirus exposure and HLA in healthy donors. The table came from immunoSEQ multiplex PCR; TCRdb's copy has only in-frame clones and leaves some out. The sample carries some 120,000 clones, around 86% recorded once. The specimen sequenced was PBMCs. The receptors here all came from a young woman in good health and CMV-seronegative. Both conserved end residues are part of each CDR3. The order of the fields is D gene, CDR3 length, J gene, V gene, clone size, CDR3 protein, CDR3 DNA. D genes are given only for firm matches. Clone size is stated in some rows and not others, as once, few, many or a class when expanded.

TRBD1,17,TRBJ2-3,TRBV10-1,-,CASSESGTGGGTDTQYF,TGCGCCAGCAGTGAGTCCGGGACAGGGGGCGGCACAGATACGCAGTATTTT
-,16,TRBJ1-2,TRBV4-1,-,CASSQGPDRPNYGYTF,TGCGCCAGCAGCCAAGGTCCCGACAGGCCCAACTATGGCTACACCTTC
-,15,TRBJ2-7,TRBV6-5,once,CASSYGGGVSYEQYF,TGTGCCAGCAGTTACGGGGGCGGCGTCTCCTACGAGCAGTACTTC
TRBD1,15,TRBJ2-1,TRBV4-2,-,CASSVTGGAPNEQFF,TGTGCCAGCAGCGTTACAGGGGGCGCCCCAAATGAGCAGTTCTTC
TRBD2,17,TRBJ2-1,TRBV5-4,-,CASSLGAGTSDYGEQFF,TGTGCCAGCAGCTTGGGGGCCGGGACTAGCGACTATGGTGAGCAGTTCTTC
TRBD1,13,TRBJ1-2,TRBV19,-,CASGDSANYGYTF,TGTGCCAGTGGGGACAGTGCTAACTATGGCTACACCTTC
TRBD1,14,TRBJ2-2,TRBV29-1,-,CSVRQGASTGELFF,TGCAGCGTCCGACAGGGGGCTAGTACCGGGGAGCTGTTTTTT
TRBD1,13,TRBJ2-7,TRBV27,-,CASSWDRGYEQYF,TGTGCCAGCAGTTGGGACAGGGGCTACGAGCAGTACTTC
-,14,TRBJ2-1,TRBV4-3,-,CASSQDLWTYEQFF,TGCGCCAGCAGCCAAGATCTTTGGACTTATGAGCAGTTCTTC
TRBD2,16,TRBJ2-1,TRBV13,-,CASSLIGAGGQNEQFF,TGTGCCAGCAGCTTAATCGGAGCGGGAGGTCAAAATGAGCAGTTCTTC
-,15,TRBJ2-7,TRBV27,-,CASSLRGLNRYEQYF,TGTGCCAGCAGTTTACGAGGCCTAAACAGGTACGAGCAGTACTTC
TRBD1,15,TRBJ1-2,TRBV11-3,-,CASRTGARNAYGYTF,TGTGCCAGCAGGACAGGGGCTCGTAACGCCTATGGCTACACCTTC
-,17,TRBJ2-2,TRBV4-3,-,CASSQGVQDLNTGELFF,TGCGCCAGCAGCCAAGGAGTTCAGGACTTGAACACCGGGGAGCTGTTTTTT
-,12,TRBJ2-7,TRBV28,-,CASSPGVHEQYF,TGTGCCAGCAGCCCAGGGGTCCACGAGCAGTACTTC
-,13,TRBJ1-1,TRBV28,few,CASSISRASEAFF,TGTGCCAGCAGCATTTCCAGGGCCTCTGAAGCTTTCTTT
-,14,TRBJ2-2,TRBV28,-,CASSPLPTAGELFF,TGTGCCAGCAGTCCGCTCCCAACAGCCGGGGAGCTGTTTTTT
-,12,TRBJ1-1,TRBV28,-,CASSFPEPEAFF,TGTGCCAGCAGTTTCCCCGAGCCTGAAGCTTTCTTT
-,16,TRBJ2-3,TRBV7-8,-,CASTDLTGGGTDTQYF,TGTGCCAGCACCGACTTGACAGGAGGAGGCACAGATACGCAGTATTTT
TRBD1,13,TRBJ2-4,TRBV5-4,few,CASSRDSKNIQYF,TGTGCCAGCAGCCGGGACAGCAAAAACATTCAGTACTTC
-,14,TRBJ2-5,TRBV25-1,once,CASSDGSAAETQYF,TGTGCCAGCAGTGACGGGTCAGCGGCTGAGACCCAGTACTTC
TRBD2,15,TRBJ2-7,TRBV5-8,-,CASSLLAGHSYEQYF,TGTGCCAGCAGCTTACTAGCGGGGCACTCCTACGAGCAGTACTTC
TRBD2,14,TRBJ2-1,TRBV11-3,-,CASSSSGSPNEQFF,TGTGCCAGCAGTTCTAGCGGGAGTCCCAATGAGCAGTTCTTC
TRBD2,21,TRBJ2-1,TRBV18,-,CASSPPSGLAGGLLSYNEQFF,TGTGCCAGCTCACCCCCTAGCGGACTAGCGGGAGGCCTCCTCTCCTACAATGAGCAGTTCTTC
TRBD2,15,TRBJ2-1,TRBV11-2,-,CASSPTLAGYNEQFF,TGTGCCAGCAGCCCCACCCTAGCGGGGTACAATGAGCAGTTCTTC
TRBD2,14,TRBJ2-7,TRBV19,few,CASSKGLDPYEQYF,TGTGCCAGTAGTAAGGGACTAGATCCCTACGAGCAGTACTTC
-,17,TRBJ1-2,TRBV27,once,CASSLTYEQGNTYGYTF,TGTGCCAGCAGTTTAACATACGAACAGGGTAATACCTATGGCTACACCTTC